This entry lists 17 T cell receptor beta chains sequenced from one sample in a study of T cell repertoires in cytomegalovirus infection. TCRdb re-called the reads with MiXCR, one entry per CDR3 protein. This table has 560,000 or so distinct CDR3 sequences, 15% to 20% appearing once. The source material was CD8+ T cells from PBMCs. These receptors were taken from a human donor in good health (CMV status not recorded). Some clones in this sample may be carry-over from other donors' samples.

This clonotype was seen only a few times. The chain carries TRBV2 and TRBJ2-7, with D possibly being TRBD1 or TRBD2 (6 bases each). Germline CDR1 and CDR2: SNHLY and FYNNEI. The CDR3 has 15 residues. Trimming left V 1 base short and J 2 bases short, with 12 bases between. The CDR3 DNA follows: TGTGCCAGCAGTGAAGTGGGGGGCGGTCCCTACGAGCAGTACTTC. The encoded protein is CASSEVGGGPYEQYF. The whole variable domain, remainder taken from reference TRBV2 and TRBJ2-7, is EPEVTQTPSHQVTQMGQEVILRCVPISNHLYFYWYRQILGQKVEFLVSFYNNEISEKSEIFDDQFSVERPDGSNFTLKIRSTKLEDSAMYFCASSEVGGGPYEQYFGPGTRLTVT.

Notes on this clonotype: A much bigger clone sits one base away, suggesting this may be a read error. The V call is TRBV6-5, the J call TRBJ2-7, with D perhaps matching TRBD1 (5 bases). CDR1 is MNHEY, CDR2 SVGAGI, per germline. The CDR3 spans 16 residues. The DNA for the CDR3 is TGTGCCAGCACCACCCGTCAGGGCCCCTTCTCCCACGAGCAGTACTTC. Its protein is CASTTRQGPFSHEQYF.

The CDR3 DNA sequence: TGTGCCAGCAGCCCAGGACTAGCGGGATTTTTCTCCTACGAGCAGTACTTC. Residues: CASSPGLAGFFSYEQYF. The chain recombines TRBV28 with TRBJ2-7, with 12 nucleotides matching TRBD2. Germline trimming cut 6 bases from V and 0 bases from J; bases unmatched to any gene: 9. Germline lookup yields CDR1 MDHEN and CDR2 SYDVKM. This CDR3 has 17 residues.

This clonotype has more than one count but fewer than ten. The CDR3 spells CASSAQGGGKDYTF. The CDR3, as DNA: TGTGCCAGCAGCGCCCAAGGAGGGGGCAAGGACTACACCTTC. The rearrangement joins TRBV9 to TRBJ1-2, with 7 bases fitting TRBD1. CDR1 is SGDLS, CDR2 YYNGEE, per germline. The CDR3 covers 14 residues. The V and J ends lost 3 bases and 10 bases, in that order; junction bases with no gene match: 12.

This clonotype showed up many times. CDR3 coding DNA: TGTGCCAGCAGCTTACCCGAGAACGAGCAGTACTTC. Translated, it gives CASSLPENEQYF. The rearrangement links TRBV7-8 to TRBJ2-7; D call uncertain. Deletions cut 2 bases from V and 5 bases from J, with 7 bases between. There are 12 residues in the CDR3. Germline CDR1 reads SGHVS; CDR2 reads FQNEAQ.

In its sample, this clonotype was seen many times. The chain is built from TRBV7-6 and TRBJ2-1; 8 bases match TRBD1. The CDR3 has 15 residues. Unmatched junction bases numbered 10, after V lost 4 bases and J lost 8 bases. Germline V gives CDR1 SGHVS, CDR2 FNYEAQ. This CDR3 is CASSSTGDLFDEQFF. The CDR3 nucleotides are TGTGCCAGCAGCTCGACAGGGGATTTATTCGATGAGCAGTTCTTC.

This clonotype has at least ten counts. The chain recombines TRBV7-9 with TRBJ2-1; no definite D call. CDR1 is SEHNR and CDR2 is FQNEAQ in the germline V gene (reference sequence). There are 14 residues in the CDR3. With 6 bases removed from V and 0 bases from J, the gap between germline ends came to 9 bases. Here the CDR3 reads CASRSPSSYNEQFF. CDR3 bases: TGTGCCAGCAGATCACCCAGCTCCTACAATGAGCAGTTCTTC.

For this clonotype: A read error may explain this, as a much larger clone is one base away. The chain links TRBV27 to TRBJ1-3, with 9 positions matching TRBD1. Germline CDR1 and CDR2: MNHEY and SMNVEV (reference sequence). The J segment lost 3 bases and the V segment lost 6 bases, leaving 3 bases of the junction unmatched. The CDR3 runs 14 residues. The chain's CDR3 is CASRGTGFGNTIYF. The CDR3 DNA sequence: TGTGCCAGCAGGGGGACAGGGTTTGGAAACACCATATATTTT.

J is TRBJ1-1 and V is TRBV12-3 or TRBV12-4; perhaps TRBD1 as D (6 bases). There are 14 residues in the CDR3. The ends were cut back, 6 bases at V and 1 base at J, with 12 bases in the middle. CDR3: CASRKQGWNTEAFF. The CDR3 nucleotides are TGTGCCAGCAGGAAGCAGGGGTGGAACACTGAAGCTTTCTTT.

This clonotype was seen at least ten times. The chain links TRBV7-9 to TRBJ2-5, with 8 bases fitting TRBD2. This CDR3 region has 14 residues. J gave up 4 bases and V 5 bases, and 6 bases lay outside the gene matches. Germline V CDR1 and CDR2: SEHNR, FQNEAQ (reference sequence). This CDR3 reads CASSPGLGRETQYF. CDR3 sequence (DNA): TGTGCCAGCAGCCCGGGACTAGGCCGAGAGACCCAGTACTTC. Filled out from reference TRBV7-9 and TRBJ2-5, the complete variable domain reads DTGVSQNPRHKITKRGQNVTFRCDPISEHNRLYWYRQTLGQGPEFLTYFQNEAQLEKSRLLSDRFSAERPKGSFSTLEIQRTEQGDSAMYLCASSPGLGRETQYFGPGTRLLVL.

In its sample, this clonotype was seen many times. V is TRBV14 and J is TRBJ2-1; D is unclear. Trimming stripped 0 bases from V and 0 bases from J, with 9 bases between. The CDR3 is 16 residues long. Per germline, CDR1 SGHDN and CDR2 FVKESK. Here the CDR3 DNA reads TGTGCCAGCAGCCAAGAAAAGGCTTACTCCTACAATGAGCAGTTCTTC. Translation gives CASSQEKAYSYNEQFF.

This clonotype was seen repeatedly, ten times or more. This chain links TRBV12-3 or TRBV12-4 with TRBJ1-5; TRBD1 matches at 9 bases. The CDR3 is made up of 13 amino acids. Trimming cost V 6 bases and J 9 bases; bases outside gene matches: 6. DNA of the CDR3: TGTGCCAGCAGCCCCGGGACAGGGCTGCCCCAGCATTTT. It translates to CASSPGTGLPQHF.

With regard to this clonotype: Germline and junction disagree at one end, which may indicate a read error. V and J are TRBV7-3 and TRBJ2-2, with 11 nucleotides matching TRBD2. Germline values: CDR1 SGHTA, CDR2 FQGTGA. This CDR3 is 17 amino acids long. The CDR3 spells CARRGVAGGPYPGELFF. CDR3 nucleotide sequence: TGTGCCAGAAGAGGTGTAGCGGGAGGGCCTTACCCCGGTGAGCTGTTTTTT. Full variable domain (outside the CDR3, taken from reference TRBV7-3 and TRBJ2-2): GAGVSQTPSNKVTEKGKYVELRCDPISGHTALYWYRQSLGQGPEFLIYFQGTGAADDSGLPNDRFFAVRPEGSVSTLKIQRTERGDSAVYLCARRGVAGGPYPGELFFGEGSRLTVL.

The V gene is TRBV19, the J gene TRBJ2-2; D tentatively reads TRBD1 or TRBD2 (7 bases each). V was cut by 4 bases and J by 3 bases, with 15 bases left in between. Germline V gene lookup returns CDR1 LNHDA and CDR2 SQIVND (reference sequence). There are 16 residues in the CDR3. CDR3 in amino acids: CASSTDREGDTGELFF. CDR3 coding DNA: TGTGCCAGTAGTACCGACAGGGAGGGGGACACCGGGGAGCTGTTTTTT.

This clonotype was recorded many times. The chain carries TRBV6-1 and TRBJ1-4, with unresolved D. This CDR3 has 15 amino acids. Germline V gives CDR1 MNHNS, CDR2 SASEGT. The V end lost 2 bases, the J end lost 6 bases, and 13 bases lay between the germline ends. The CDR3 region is CASSELSGRDEKLFF. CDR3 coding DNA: TGTGCCAGCAGTGAATTGTCCGGAAGGGATGAAAAACTGTTTTTT.

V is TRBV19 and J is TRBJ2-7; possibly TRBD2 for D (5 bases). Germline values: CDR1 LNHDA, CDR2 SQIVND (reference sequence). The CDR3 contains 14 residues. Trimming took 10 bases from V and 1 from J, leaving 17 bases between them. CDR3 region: CATSHGGFSYEQYF. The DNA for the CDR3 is TGTGCCACCAGCCACGGCGGGTTTTCCTACGAGCAGTACTTC.

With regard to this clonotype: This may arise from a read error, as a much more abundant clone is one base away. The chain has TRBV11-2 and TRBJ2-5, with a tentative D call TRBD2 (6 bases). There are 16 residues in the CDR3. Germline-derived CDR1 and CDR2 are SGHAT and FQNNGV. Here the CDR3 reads CASSAPGLENQKTQYF. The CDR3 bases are TGTGCCAGCAGCGCCCCGGGACTCGAAAACCAAAAGACCCAGTACTTC.